This T cell receptor beta chain was obtained from a study of T cells in tuberculosis. Libraries were prepared by immunoSEQ multiplex PCR; TCRdb keeps only in-frame clonotypes and omits some of them. The sample records 25,000 to 35,000 clones, nearly 97% being singletons. CDR1 and CDR2 from the germline V gene are LGHNA and YSLEER. The CDR3 is made up of 15 amino acids. The ends were cut back, 0 bases at V and 3 bases at J, with 9 bases in the middle. The specimen sequenced was PBMCs. This receptor was obtained from a donor aged 5 to 30 with latent tuberculosis or without tuberculosis infection. V and J are TRBV4-3 and TRBJ2-1, with unresolved D. CDR3 nucleotide sequence: TGCGCCAGCAGCCAAGATGAGGCTAGCTACAATGAGCAGTTCTTC. Protein: CASSQDEASYNEQFF.